Listed below are T cell receptor beta chains from one sample, sequenced in a study of blood T cells in healthy people across ages. Each CDR3 protein gets one entry after TCRdb re-called the 5' RACE reads with MiXCR. The sample yields around 1.5 million distinct CDR3 sequences, about 40% seen once. The sequenced sample was blood. The receptors originated from a woman between 18 and 30 years old in good health. The CDR3 runs from the conserved cysteine through the conserved F or W. The order of the fields is J gene, V gene, D gene, clone size, CDR3 protein, CDR3 DNA. The D gene is left open where the match is weak. Part of the rows lack a size; the others show once, few, many or a class for expanded clones.

J gene: TRBJ1-2; V gene: TRBV9; D gene: .; clone size: .; CDR3 protein: CASSNTGFGGYTF; CDR3 DNA: TGTGCCAGCAGCAACACAGGGTTTGGTGGCTACACCTTC
J gene: TRBJ1-2; V gene: TRBV20-1; D gene: .; clone size: .; CDR3 protein: CSASGQTSQYGYTF; CDR3 DNA: TGCAGTGCTTCCGGACAGACGAGTCAGTATGGCTACACCTTC
J gene: TRBJ1-3; V gene: TRBV5-1; D gene: .; clone size: .; CDR3 protein: CASSLEYNGNTIYF; CDR3 DNA: TGCGCCAGCAGCTTGGAATACAATGGAAACACCATATATTTT
J gene: TRBJ1-4; V gene: TRBV12-3/TRBV12-4; D gene: .; clone size: few; CDR3 protein: CASSPWGTGEKLFF; CDR3 DNA: TGTGCCAGCAGTCCGTGGGGGACGGGCGAAAAACTGTTTTTT
J gene: TRBJ1-4; V gene: TRBV5-1; D gene: .; clone size: .; CDR3 protein: CASKLQGSNEKLFF; CDR3 DNA: TGCGCCAGCAAGCTTCAAGGGTCTAATGAAAAACTGTTTTTT
J gene: TRBJ1-5; V gene: TRBV6-5; D gene: .; clone size: few; CDR3 protein: CASSYSLARPQHF; CDR3 DNA: TGTGCCAGCAGTTACTCCCTGGCCCGGCCCCAGCATTTT
J gene: TRBJ2-5; V gene: TRBV20-1; D gene: .; clone size: .; CDR3 protein: CSATGTRQETQYF; CDR3 DNA: TGCAGTGCCACCGGGACCAGGCAAGAGACCCAGTACTTC
J gene: TRBJ2-3; V gene: TRBV9; D gene: .; clone size: few; CDR3 protein: CASSVGIDTQYF; CDR3 DNA: TGTGCCAGCAGCGTAGGAATAGATACGCAGTATTTT
J gene: TRBJ1-1; V gene: TRBV29-1; D gene: .; clone size: .; CDR3 protein: CSVEVQSEAFF; CDR3 DNA: TGCAGCGTTGAAGTACAGAGTGAAGCTTTCTTT
J gene: TRBJ2-2; V gene: TRBV6-5; D gene: .; clone size: .; CDR3 protein: CASSYSSAGSTGELFF; CDR3 DNA: TGTGCCAGCAGTTACTCTAGTGCGGGGTCCACCGGGGAGCTGTTTTTT